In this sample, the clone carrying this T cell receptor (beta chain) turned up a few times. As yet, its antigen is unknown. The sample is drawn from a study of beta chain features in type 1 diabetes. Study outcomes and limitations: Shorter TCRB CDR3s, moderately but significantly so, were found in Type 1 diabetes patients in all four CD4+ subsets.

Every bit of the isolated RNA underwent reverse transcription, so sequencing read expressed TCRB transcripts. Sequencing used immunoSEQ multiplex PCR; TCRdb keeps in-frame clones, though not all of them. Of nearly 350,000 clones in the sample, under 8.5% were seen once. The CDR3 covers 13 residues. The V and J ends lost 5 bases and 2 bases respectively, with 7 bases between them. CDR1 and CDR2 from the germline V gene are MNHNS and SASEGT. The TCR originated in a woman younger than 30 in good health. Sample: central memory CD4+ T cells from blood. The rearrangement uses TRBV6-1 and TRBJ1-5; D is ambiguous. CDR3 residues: CASSSDGNQPQHF. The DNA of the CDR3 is TGTGCCAGCAGTTCCGACGGCAATCAGCCCCAGCATTTT.